A single TCR beta chain is shown here with its context. Its target is unknown. The data belong to a study of cytomegalovirus exposure and HLA in healthy donors. Nominally healthy donors provided the samples, though records likely missed some immune exposures. The study ran its PCR with 60 Vbeta and 13 Jbeta primers. Only in-frame clones appear in the TCRdb table, and some are missing; sequencing was by immunoSEQ multiplex PCR. This repertoire shows some 130,000 clones, about three quarters found once; its top ten account for around 0.92%. Germline V gene lookup returns CDR1 SGHTA and CDR2 FQGNSA. After removal of 5 bases from V and 4 bases from J, the junction contained 14 bases not matched to a gene. The CDR3 is 17 residues long. Regarding the study as a whole: Association with HLA alleles at 0.05 false discovery rate was found for roughly 17,000 TCR beta sequences in a later analysis.

J is TRBJ1-1 and V is TRBV7-2; TRBD1 matches at 9 bases. The clonotype originates from a human donor in good health. The sequenced sample consisted of PBMCs. CDR3 loop: CASSGRLYRGPATEAFF. For the CDR3, the DNA is TGTGCCAGCAGCGGCAGGCTTTACAGGGGGCCTGCCACTGAAGCTTTCTTT.